These 2 T cell receptor beta chains were sequenced from one sample in a study of human T cells and chemical hapten exposure (dated by TCRdb to the early 2020s). Sample time point, as interpreted from the label and publication: pre-sensitization, week 0. What the treatment or condition label conveys for this sample: therapeutic diphenylcyclopropenone sensitization with weekly scalp DPC. The library was obtained by RACE. This sample was sequenced with a NextSeq 500. The public sequencing data were trimmed at Q25 with fastp and processed into clonotypes with MiXCR by TCRdb, which kept only in-frame beta chains. Every distinct CDR3 protein forms one entry, paired with its most common genes and DNA. The sample table records approximately 41,000 distinct CDR3 sequences; around 7.6% of these occur just once. The ten top clones hold about 1.2% of the sample. The sequences come from whole blood, collected in connection with sensitization to the hapten diphenylcyclopropenone (DPC). The receptors shown here come from a woman aged 50 to 60 with alopecia areata. Some clones in this sample may be carry-over from other donors' samples.

This clonotype appeared many times. The chain joins TRBV6-2 or TRBV6-3 to TRBJ2-7; maybe TRBD1 (5 bases). The ends were cut back, 6 bases at V and 3 bases at J, with 18 bases in the middle. The CDR3 loop spans 15 amino acids. Germline loops: CDR1 MNHEY, CDR2 SVGEGT. CDR3 protein: CASRPPGLRLYEQYF. CDR3 nucleotide sequence: TGTGCCAGCAGACCCCCAGGGTTAAGACTCTACGAGCAGTACTTC.

This clonotype occurred many times. This chain connects TRBV2 to TRBJ2-7; 7 bases fit TRBD1. CDR3 length equals 13 residues. V lost 8 bases, J lost 1 base, and 5 bases stayed unmatched. Per the germline V gene, CDR1 is SNHLY and CDR2 is FYNNEI. CDR3 DNA: TGTGCCAGCGGGCCGGACAGGTCCTACGAGCAGTACTTC. Residues: CASGPDRSYEQYF.